This T cell receptor beta chain was sequenced in a study of CD4 T cells in relation to SARS-CoV-2 and coronaviruses. A word on this clone: Its antigen is unknown.

The assay was immunoSEQ multiplex PCR, and TCRdb's table has in-frame clones only and misses some. The data contain approximately 20,000 clones, 66% of them seen just once; the ten biggest clones take up approximately 11%. Before the COVID-19 pandemic, during about 2010-2018, CD4+ T cells were taken from unexposed donors. Isolation of CD4+ T cells took place after 10 days in culture. The germline V gene encodes CDR1 MRHNA and CDR2 SNTAGT. The CDR3 has 14 residues. With 6 bases clipped from V and 10 bases from J, the junction kept 10 bases outside the gene matches. Sequencing was done on a sample of CD4+ T cells from PBMCs, cultured in vitro. J is TRBJ2-1 and V is TRBV6-4; TRBD2 matches 9 bases. The receptor was isolated from a human donor in good health. The CDR3 nucleotides read TGTGCCAGCAGGATGGGGGTAGCGGGAGACGAGCAGTTCTTC. Translated, it gives CASRMGVAGDEQFF.